This entry lists 21 T cell receptor beta chains sequenced from one sample in a study of shared clonotypes between healthy human individuals. Some clones are missing from TCRdb's copy, which holds only in-frame ones; the method was immunoSEQ multiplex PCR. The sample holds millions of clones; over 85% are singletons and the top ten take about 1.1%. Naive CD8 cells lacked CD45RO and underwent positive selection for CCR7, leaving out terminally differentiated effector memory CD45RA+ cells. Sequencing was performed on naive CD8+ T cells sorted from blood. The source of these receptors is a man aged 18 to 30 in good health.

V is TRBV11-2 and J is TRBJ2-7; 10 nucleotides match TRBD2. V lost 3 bases, J lost 3 bases, and 2 bases stayed unmatched. The CDR3 covers 14 residues. CDR1 is SGHAT, CDR2 FQNNGV, per germline. The CDR3 sequence: CASSFPSGSYEQYF. CDR3 nucleotide sequence: TGTGCCAGCAGCTTTCCTAGCGGGAGCTACGAGCAGTACTTC.

The rearrangement joins TRBV27 to TRBJ2-3; D gene unclear. This CDR3 has 17 amino acids. Germline CDR1 MNHEY, CDR2 SMNVEV (reference sequence). V was cut by 5 bases and J by 3 bases, with 21 bases left in between. CDR3 sequence reads: CASSPSLVGRGTDTQYF. DNA of the CDR3: TGTGCCAGCAGTCCATCCCTGGTGGGCCGTGGGACAGATACGCAGTATTTT.

The genes are TRBV7-9 and TRBJ2-7; a possible D gene is TRBD1 (5 bases). V was trimmed by 5 bases and J by 3 bases, leaving 11 bases between them. This CDR3 is built from 13 residues. CDR1 is SEHNR and CDR2 is FQNEAQ in the germline V gene (reference sequence). For the CDR3, the DNA is TGTGCCAGCAGCCAACCCAGGGACTACGAGCAGTACTTC. This codes for CASSQPRDYEQYF.

A single count supports this clone. This rearrangement joins TRBV28 to TRBJ1-2; 7 bases are shared with TRBD1. Trimming at V came to 2 bases and at J to 4 bases, leaving 4 bases not matched to a gene. The CDR3 extends over 14 amino acids. Germline CDR1 and CDR2: MDHEN and SYDVKM. This chain's CDR3 is CASSLTAGGYGYTF. CDR3 DNA: TGTGCCAGCAGTTTAACAGCAGGGGGCTATGGCTACACCTTC.

V usage is TRBV4-1 and J usage is TRBJ2-2; possible D gene TRBD1, 6 bases. CDR3 length: 16 residues. Trimming stripped 1 base from V and 1 base from J, with 10 bases between. Per the germline V gene, CDR1 is MGHRA and CDR2 is YSYEKL. CDR3: CASSQVGQKNTGELFF. DNA of the CDR3: TGCGCCAGCAGCCAAGTAGGACAGAAGAACACCGGGGAGCTGTTTTTT.

The chain couples TRBV5-4 to TRBJ2-3; 10 bases align to TRBD1. The J segment lost 6 bases and the V segment lost 0 bases, leaving 7 bases of the junction unmatched. The CDR3 runs 16 residues. In germline, CDR1 is SGHNT, CDR2 YYREEE (reference sequence). In DNA form, the CDR3 reads TGTGCCAGCAGCTTGGTGTGGACAGGGGGGCTGGATACGCAGTATTTT. Amino acids: CASSLVWTGGLDTQYF.

This clone was counted a single time. J is TRBJ2-7 and V is TRBV5-1; D gene ambiguous. Trimming took 0 bases from V and 2 from J, leaving 12 bases between them. This CDR3 has 15 amino acids. The germline CDR1 and CDR2 sequences are SGHRS and YFSETQ. CDR3 sequence (DNA): TGCGCCAGCAGCTTGGCCGAGACGCCAACCTACGAGCAGTACTTC. Amino acid sequence: CASSLAETPTYEQYF.

With regard to this clone: Other DNA sequences in the sample encode the same CDR3. V is TRBV7-2 and J is TRBJ2-7; TRBD2 matches 11 bases. The length of the CDR3 is 16 residues. V shed 1 base, J shed 0 bases, and the junction held 2 bases outside the gene matches. CDR1 and CDR2 from the germline V gene are SGHTA and FQGNSA. DNA for the CDR3: TGTGCCAGCAGCTTAGGACTAGCGGGGAGCTCCTACGAGCAGTACTTC. It is translated as CASSLGLAGSSYEQYF.

This chain links TRBV7-9 with TRBJ2-2, with TRBD2 matching 9 bases. V was clipped by 5 bases and J by 2 bases; unmatched bases: 6. CDR1 SEHNR and CDR2 FQNEAQ come from the germline V gene (reference sequence). This CDR3 region has 16 residues. CDR3 nucleotides: TGTGCCAGCAGCCTCGCTAGCGGGGTAAACACCGGGGAGCTGTTTTTT. Translated, it gives CASSLASGVNTGELFF.

This chain links TRBV2 with TRBJ2-5; 7 nucleotides match TRBD2. CDR1 is SNHLY and CDR2 is FYNNEI in the germline V gene. Trimming cost V 3 bases and J 5 bases; bases outside gene matches: 9. This CDR3 is 15 amino acids long. In nucleotides, the CDR3 is TGTGCCAGCAGTGAGTTTCCTCGGGGAGGGGAGACCCAGTACTTC. It encodes CASSEFPRGGETQYF.

The rearrangement uses TRBV7-8 and TRBJ1-1; no reliable D call. The V and J ends lost 3 bases and 4 bases respectively, with 9 bases between them. Looked up from germline, CDR1 is SGHVS and CDR2 is FQNEAQ. The CDR3 has 13 amino acids. In DNA form, the CDR3 reads TGTGCCAGCAGCTTGGGAGGCCCCACTGAAGCTTTCTTT. The encoded protein is CASSLGGPTEAFF.

This clone was seen just once. Within the sample, other DNA sequences also encode this same CDR3. The chain has TRBV27 and TRBJ1-2; D is unclear. V gave up 5 bases and J gave up 2 bases, with 9 bases separating them. The CDR3 has 13 amino acids. The germline V gene has CDR1 MNHEY and CDR2 SMNVEV (reference sequence). Here the CDR3 reads CASSLVGNYGYTF. The CDR3 DNA reads as TGTGCCAGCAGTCTAGTTGGGAACTATGGCTACACCTTC.

The genes are TRBV27 and TRBJ2-1, with 10 bases fitting TRBD2. Looked up from germline, CDR1 is MNHEY and CDR2 is SMNVEV (reference sequence). J was trimmed by 5 bases and V by 2 bases; bases with no gene match: 3. This CDR3 comprises 15 residues. This CDR3 is CASSLVAGGNNEQFF. The DNA of the CDR3 is TGTGCCAGCAGTTTAGTAGCGGGGGGTAACAATGAGCAGTTCTTC.

The chain combines TRBV6-6 with TRBJ2-7; tentative D call: TRBD2 (5 bases). This CDR3 is 14 amino acids long. CDR1 is MNHNY and CDR2 is SVGAGI in the germline V gene (reference sequence). The germline V and J ends were trimmed by 6 bases and 1 base, with 13 bases remaining between them. In nucleotides, the CDR3 is TGTGCCAGCAGCTACGCCGGGGAGTCCTACGAGCAGTACTTC. The encoded protein is CASSYAGESYEQYF.

The V and J genes are TRBV27 and TRBJ2-7; D possibly matches TRBD1 or TRBD2 (5 bases each). V gave up 2 bases and J gave up 6 bases, with 20 bases separating them. Germline V gene sequence: CDR1 MNHEY, CDR2 SMNVEV (reference sequence). The CDR3 contains 16 residues. The CDR3 DNA reads TGTGCCAGCAGTTTAAACCAGGGTACGGGGTTCATCGAGCAGTACTTC. Amino acid sequence: CASSLNQGTGFIEQYF.

The chain joins TRBV4-3 to TRBJ2-3; a possible D gene is TRBD2 (5 bases). V was shortened by 0 bases and J by 2 bases, with 15 bases between the two germline ends. Germline loops: CDR1 LGHNA, CDR2 YSLEER. This CDR3 region has 17 residues. As DNA, the CDR3 is TGCGCCAGCAGCCAAGACATGAGCGGAGCTTACACAGATACGCAGTATTTT. Protein: CASSQDMSGAYTDTQYF.

The J gene is TRBJ2-2, the V gene TRBV29-1; no firm D call. CDR1 is SQVTM and CDR2 is ANQGSEA in the germline V gene. This CDR3 is built from 11 residues. V dropped 4 bases and J dropped 8 bases, with 8 bases sitting between them. The CDR3 sequence is CSVGASGELFF. The CDR3 DNA reads as TGCAGCGTTGGGGCCTCGGGGGAGCTGTTTTTT.

CDR3 in DNA: TGTGCCTGGCGAACGGGGGATAACACTGAAGCTTTCTTT. Translating it yields CAWRTGDNTEAFF. J is TRBJ1-1 and V is TRBV30; D is possibly TRBD1 (5 bases). The CDR3 runs to 13 residues. The V and J ends lost 5 bases and 2 bases respectively, with 12 bases between them. Germline CDR1 and CDR2: GTSNPN and SVGIG (reference sequence). The entire variable domain, with the rest obtained from reference TRBV30 and TRBJ1-1, is as follows: SQTIHQWPATLVQPVGSPLSLECTVEGTSNPNLYWYRQAAGRGLQLLFYSVGIGQISSEVPQNLSASRPQDRQFILSSKKLLLSDSGFYLCAWRTGDNTEAFFGQGTRLTVV.

This clone was recorded once. The genes are TRBV29-1 and TRBJ1-5, with D perhaps matching TRBD1 (5 bases). The length of the CDR3 is 11 residues. Trimming pared 7 bases from V and 12 bases from J, leaving 16 bases between. The germline V gene encodes CDR1 SQVTM and CDR2 ANQGSEA. The CDR3 region is CSALRAGNQHF. CDR3 sequence (DNA): TGCAGCGCTCTCAGGGCGGGAAACCAGCATTTT. The full variable domain, with the rest looked up from reference TRBV29-1 and TRBJ1-5, is SAVISQKPSRDICQRGTSLTIQCQVDSQVTMMFWYRQQPGQSLTLIATANQGSEATYESGFVIDKFPISRPNLTFSTLTVSNMSPEDSSIYLCSALRAGNQHFGDGTRLSIL.

The V call is TRBV5-4, the J call TRBJ2-5; 10 nucleotides line up with TRBD1. V shed 4 bases and J 4 bases; nucleotides not matched to a gene: 7. There are 15 residues in the CDR3. Per germline, CDR1 SGHNT and CDR2 YYREEE (reference sequence). Here the CDR3 reads CASSRDRGPIETQYF. CDR3 bases: TGTGCCAGCAGCAGGGACAGGGGTCCGATAGAGACCCAGTACTTC.

Written as DNA, the CDR3 is TGCAGCGTTGATTTAATGGGGGACTACGAGCAGTACTTC. It translates to CSVDLMGDYEQYF. The J gene is TRBJ2-7, the V gene TRBV29-1; D is perhaps TRBD1 or TRBD2 (5 bases each). Between the trimmed V and J ends, which lost 3 bases and 3 bases, there was a span of 12 bases. CDR1 SQVTM and CDR2 ANQGSEA come from the germline V gene. The CDR3 contains 13 residues.